This T cell receptor beta chain was identified during a study of cytomegalovirus exposure and HLA in healthy donors. About the study: Roughly 170 million T cells yielded around 120 million unique TCR beta sequences in earlier analysis. Regarding the study as a whole: Analysis was carried out at a later point, and it linked a missense DCLRE1C variant to TCR beta V- and J-gene trimming. In an earlier analysis, productive rearrangement rates for most beta V segments clustered near 87% or 30%.

PCR was performed using 60 Vbeta and 13 Jbeta primers. TCRdb keeps only in-frame clones here, not all; method: immunoSEQ multiplex PCR. The sample includes some 200,000 clones, roughly 80% of them seen just once. Germline CDR1 is SGHNT and CDR2 is YYREEE (reference sequence). J was trimmed by 5 bases and V by 5 bases; bases with no gene match: 8. CDR3 length: 15 amino acids. This clone was detected ten times or more. The antigen is unknown. As for the donors, each was a healthy bone marrow donor. This clonotype was obtained from a woman aged 18 to 35 in good health and CMV-seronegative. Sequences were obtained from PBMCs. The chain combines TRBV5-4 with TRBJ2-1; 9 nucleotides line up with TRBD2. The CDR3 loop reads CASSSGLAENNEQFF. In DNA form, the CDR3 reads TGTGCCAGCAGTTCGGGACTAGCAGAGAACAATGAGCAGTTCTTC.